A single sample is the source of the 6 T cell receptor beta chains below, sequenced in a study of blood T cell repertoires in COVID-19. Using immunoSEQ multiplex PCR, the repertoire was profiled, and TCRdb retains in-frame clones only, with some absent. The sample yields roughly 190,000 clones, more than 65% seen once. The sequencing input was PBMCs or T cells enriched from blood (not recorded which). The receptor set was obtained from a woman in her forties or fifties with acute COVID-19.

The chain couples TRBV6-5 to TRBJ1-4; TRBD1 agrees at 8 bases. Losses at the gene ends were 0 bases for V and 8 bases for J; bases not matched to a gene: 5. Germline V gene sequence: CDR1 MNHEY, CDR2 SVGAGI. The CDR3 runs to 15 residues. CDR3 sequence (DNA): TGTGCCAGCAGTTACTCGACAGGGGCGGCCGAAAAACTGTTTTTT. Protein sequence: CASSYSTGAAEKLFF.

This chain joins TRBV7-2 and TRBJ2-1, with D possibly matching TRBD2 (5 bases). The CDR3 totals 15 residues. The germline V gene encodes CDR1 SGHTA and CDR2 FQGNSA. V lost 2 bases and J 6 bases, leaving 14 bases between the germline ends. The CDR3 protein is CASSLQDSVGNEQFF. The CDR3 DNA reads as TGTGCCAGCAGCTTACAGGACTCGGTGGGCAATGAGCAGTTCTTC.

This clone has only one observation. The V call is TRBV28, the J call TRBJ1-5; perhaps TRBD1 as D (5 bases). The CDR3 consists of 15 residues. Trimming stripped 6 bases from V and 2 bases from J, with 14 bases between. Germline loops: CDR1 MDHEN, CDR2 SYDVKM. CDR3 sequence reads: CASSPPRRGNQPQHF. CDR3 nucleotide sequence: TGTGCCAGCAGCCCTCCTCGCAGGGGCAATCAGCCCCAGCATTTT.

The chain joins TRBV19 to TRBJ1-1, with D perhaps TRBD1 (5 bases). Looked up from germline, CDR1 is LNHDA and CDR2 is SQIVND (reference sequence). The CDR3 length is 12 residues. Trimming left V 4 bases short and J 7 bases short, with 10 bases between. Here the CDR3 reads CASSRGDGEAFF. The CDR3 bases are TGTGCCAGTAGTAGGGGGGACGGTGAAGCTTTCTTT.

The CDR3 region has the DNA TGTGCCAGCAGCTTAGTGTTGTACAGTCCCGGGGAGCTGTTTTTT. It translates to CASSLVLYSPGELFF. V and J are TRBV7-9 and TRBJ2-2; D gene ambiguous. The CDR3 totals 15 residues. CDR1 and CDR2 (germline): SEHNR, FQNEAQ (reference sequence). Between the trimmed V and J ends, which lost 1 base and 6 bases, there was a span of 12 bases.

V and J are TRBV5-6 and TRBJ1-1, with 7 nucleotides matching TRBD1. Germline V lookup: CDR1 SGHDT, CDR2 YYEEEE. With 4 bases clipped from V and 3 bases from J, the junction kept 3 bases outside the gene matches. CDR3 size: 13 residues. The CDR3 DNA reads TGTGCCAGCAGCGGGACAGAGTACACTGAAGCTTTCTTT. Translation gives CASSGTEYTEAFF.